This entry features one T cell receptor beta chain sequence. Its antigen is unknown. The donors were part of the approximately 120-subject validation cohort, which stood apart from the approximately 700-subject first cohort. This entry belongs to a study of cytomegalovirus exposure and HLA in healthy donors. Using immunoSEQ multiplex PCR, the repertoire was profiled, and TCRdb retains in-frame clones only, with some absent. The profile shows about 130,000 clones, over 90% of them singletons. V dropped 3 bases and J dropped 2 bases, with 15 bases sitting between them. The CDR3 has 15 amino acids. CDR1 and CDR2 from the germline V gene are SGHRS and YFSETQ. Findings and caveats of the study: The study listed around 150 cytomegalovirus-associated TCR beta chains.

The sequencing sample was made of PBMCs. The V and J genes are TRBV5-1 and TRBJ2-7; possibly TRBD2 for D (6 bases). This TCR derives from a woman under 30 in good health and CMV-seronegative. The CDR3 DNA follows: TGCGCCAGCAGCTCCGGGAGCGGACTGACCTACGAGCAGTACTTC. It yields the protein CASSSGSGLTYEQYF.